One and the same sample provided the 13 T cell receptor beta chains below, sequenced in a study of CD8 T cells in ankylosing spondylitis. MiXCR, applied by TCRdb to the 5' RACE reads, yields one record per CDR3 protein. This sample yields 250,000 or so distinct CDR3 sequences, of which about 10% are seen a single time; about 3% belongs to the top ten. Sequenced: blood, either unsorted or a sorted T cell fraction (not recorded which). The source is a male donor with ankylosing spondylitis or in good health (not recorded which).

The V gene is TRBV30, the J gene TRBJ1-3, with 7 bases identical to TRBD1. Germline V lookup: CDR1 GTSNPN, CDR2 SVGIG (reference sequence). This CDR3 has 17 residues. The J segment lost 0 bases and the V segment lost 0 bases, leaving 8 bases of the junction unmatched. CDR3 residues: CAWSVSRQGDSGNTIYF. The CDR3 DNA follows: TGTGCCTGGAGTGTATCTAGGCAGGGGGACTCTGGAAACACCATATATTTT.

This clonotype was seen more than once but under ten times. V usage is TRBV30 and J usage is TRBJ1-1, with D tentatively TRBD1 (6 bases). Between the trimmed V and J ends, which lost 1 base and 9 bases, there was a span of 9 bases. Germline values: CDR1 GTSNPN, CDR2 SVGIG (reference sequence). This CDR3 is 11 amino acids long. The CDR3: CAWSEGEKAFF. The CDR3 nucleotides are TGTGCCTGGAGTGAGGGGGAGAAAGCTTTCTTT.

V usage is TRBV7-2 and J usage is TRBJ2-7, with TRBD1 identical over 9 bases. J lost 1 base, V lost 5 bases, and 6 bases had no gene match. This CDR3 region has 15 residues. Germline-derived CDR1 and CDR2 are SGHTA and FQGNSA. CDR3: CASSRSGQGSYEQYF. As DNA, the CDR3 is TGTGCCAGCAGCCGCTCAGGACAGGGGTCCTACGAGCAGTACTTC.

The gene calls are TRBV10-3 and TRBJ1-2; 9 nucleotides match TRBD1. Germline-derived CDR1 and CDR2 are ENHRY and SYGVKD. The CDR3 has 15 amino acids. V lost 0 bases, J lost 2 bases, and 1 base stayed unmatched. CDR3 nucleotide sequence: TGTGCCATCAGTGAGTCGACAGGGGGGAACTATGGCTACACCTTC. It codes for CAISESTGGNYGYTF.

This rearrangement joins TRBV29-1 to TRBJ2-2; D is uncertain. V lost 4 bases to trimming and J lost 6 bases, with 9 bases between them. The CDR3 is 12 amino acids. Per germline, CDR1 SQVTM and CDR2 ANQGSEA. CDR3 loop: CSVGSWPGELFF. The DNA for the CDR3 is TGCAGCGTTGGTAGTTGGCCCGGGGAGCTGTTTTTT.

A few counts support this clonotype. This sequence may be a read error, since a much larger clone differs from it by one base. The chain uses TRBV12-3 or TRBV12-4 and TRBJ1-1, with TRBD1 as a possible D gene (5 bases). V was trimmed by 6 bases and J by 4 bases, leaving 9 bases between them. There are 12 residues in the CDR3. This chain's CDR3 is CASSPDSTEAFF. In DNA, the CDR3 is TGTGCCAGCAGCCCAGACAGCACTGAAGCTTTCTTT.

This clonotype was seen repeatedly, ten times or more. CDR3 region: CSADDLNTWDYGYTF. CDR3 sequence (DNA): TGCAGCGCCGATGACCTGAACACATGGGACTATGGCTACACCTTC. This chain connects TRBV29-1 to TRBJ1-2; D not certain. Trimming cost V 7 bases and J 3 bases, with 21 bases left between them. Germline V gives CDR1 SQVTM, CDR2 ANQGSEA. The CDR3 is made up of 15 amino acids.

At least ten counts were recorded for this clonotype. The V and J genes are TRBV5-1 and TRBJ1-1; 8 bases agree with TRBD1. This CDR3 is 15 amino acids long. Germline V gene lookup returns CDR1 SGHRS and CDR2 YFSETQ. Trimming at V came to 5 bases and at J to 2 bases, leaving 8 bases not matched to a gene. CDR3 in amino acids: CASRRVTGGNTEAFF. CDR3 DNA sequence: TGCGCCAGCAGACGAGTTACAGGGGGAAACACTGAAGCTTTCTTT.

This clonotype was seen repeatedly, ten times or more. The chain couples TRBV4-1 to TRBJ2-7; TRBD2 aligns across 8 bases. V trimming: 0 bases; J trimming: 7 bases; junction bases outside the gene matches: 14. The germline V gene encodes CDR1 MGHRA and CDR2 YSYEKL. The CDR3 length is 17 residues. Here the CDR3 DNA reads TGCGCCAGCAGCCAAGATACTAGCGGCGAACCCCCAGGAGAGCAGTACTTC. This codes for CASSQDTSGEPPGEQYF.

The rearrangement joins TRBV5-1 to TRBJ1-2; D is unclear. The germline gives CDR1 SGHRS, CDR2 YFSETQ. The CDR3 extends over 13 amino acids. Trimming took off 6 bases at V and 0 bases at J, with 9 bases between the two ends. For the CDR3, the DNA is TGCGCCAGCATGCCCGCAACTAACTATGGCTACACCTTC. This translates into CASMPATNYGYTF. The whole variable domain, filled in from reference TRBV5-1 and TRBJ1-2, reads KAGVTQTPRYLIKTRGQQVTLSCSPISGHRSVSWYQQTPGQGLQFLFEYFSETQRNKGNFPGRFSGRQFSNSRSEMNVSTLELGDSALYLCASMPATNYGYTFGSGTRLTVV.

This clonotype was found many times. The chain has TRBV7-2 and TRBJ2-1; 9 bases agree with TRBD1. Germline V gene data show CDR1 as SGHTA and CDR2 as FQGNSA. There are 16 residues in the CDR3. Trimming took 1 base from V and 8 from J; bases not matched to a gene: 9. Here the CDR3 DNA reads TGTGCCAGCAGCTTAGAGGGGACAGGGAGAGTCCATGAGCAGTTCTTC. Amino acid sequence: CASSLEGTGRVHEQFF.

Ten or more counts support this clonotype. The rearrangement links TRBV6-6 to TRBJ2-4; the D gene is possibly TRBD2 (7 bases). The CDR3 length is 13 residues. Germline loops: CDR1 MNHNY, CDR2 SVGAGI (reference sequence). The germline V and J ends were trimmed by 8 bases and 9 bases, with 17 bases remaining between them. The chain's CDR3 is CASAKGGEVIQYF. Here the CDR3 DNA reads TGTGCCAGCGCGAAGGGGGGGGAAGTCATTCAGTACTTC.

This clonotype was observed at least ten times. The rearrangement links TRBV6-1 to TRBJ2-1, with 14 bases aligning to TRBD2. Trimming took 10 bases from V and 6 from J; bases not matched to a gene: 5. CDR3 length: 14 residues. CDR1 MNHNS and CDR2 SASEGT come from the germline V gene. The CDR3, as DNA: TGTGCCACACCGGGACTAGCGGGAGCCAATGAGCAGTTCTTC. Amino acids: CATPGLAGANEQFF.